This TCR beta chain was found in a study of CXCR3-negative and CXCR3-positive naive CD8 T cells. Study results and caveats: A higher hydrophobicity marked the TRB CDR3s of CXCR3-positive naive cells versus CXCR3-negative naive cells.

The CDR3 is 13 residues long. Germline V CDR1 and CDR2: SGHDT, YYEEEE. About this clonotype itself: The target antigen is unknown.

Each TRB cDNA library was prepared by 5' RACE (with UMI labels). Reprocessing the 5' RACE reads, TCRdb reports a single entry for every CDR3 protein and omits DNA. The ten top clones account for about 1%, within a sample of about 98,000 distinct CDR3 sequences. The source of this sequence is a human donor in good health. Some clones in this sample may be carry-over from other donors' samples. This chain uses TRBV5-6 with TRBJ1-3; the TCRdb D gene call, TRBD1, has no DNA to confirm it. The sequenced material came from naive CXCR3+ CD8+ T cells from blood. The subset is: CD45RO-CCR7+CD27+CD95- naive CD8+ T cells expressing CXCR3 (TNR3+). CDR3: CASATGVGNTIYF.